These 20 T cell receptor beta chains originate from one sample sequenced in a study of neurological immune-mediated disorders. TCRdb ran MiXCR on the 5' RACE reads and lists one entry per CDR3 protein. Seen here are approximately 74,000 distinct CDR3 sequences, about 9.5% observed once, and the top ten hold 1.7%. The sample was PBMCs. Receptor source: a man between 45 and 60 years old in good health.

This clonotype came up many times. The chain employs TRBV5-1 and TRBJ2-1; the match to TRBD2 covers 10 bases. Germline V gives CDR1 SGHRS, CDR2 YFSETQ. V lost 4 bases, J lost 7 bases, and 8 bases stayed unmatched. The length of the CDR3 is 15 residues. CDR3 coding DNA: TGCGCCAGCAGCCTCACTAGCGGGGTGATTAATGAGCAGTTCTTC. It codes for CASSLTSGVINEQFF.

This clonotype was counted many times. The V gene is TRBV12-3 or TRBV12-4, the J gene TRBJ2-4; D is tentatively TRBD1 or TRBD2 (5 bases each). CDR3 size: 13 residues. Trimming took off 7 bases at V and 4 bases at J, with 11 bases between the two ends. CDR3 sequence: CASTEGQKNIQYF. The DNA for the CDR3 is TGTGCCAGCACCGAGGGGCAGAAAAACATTCAGTACTTC.

This clonotype was detected ten times or more. The J gene is TRBJ1-5, the V gene TRBV6-2 or TRBV6-3; no clear D gene. Germline assignment: CDR1 MNHEY and CDR2 SVGEGT. The CDR3 consists of 16 residues. Trimming took 0 bases from V and 0 from J, leaving 9 bases between them. The CDR3 sequence: CASSYSGIYSNQPQHF. CDR3 coding DNA: TGTGCCAGCAGTTACTCCGGGATTTATAGCAATCAGCCCCAGCATTTT.

The table lists this clonotype with many counts. The chain links TRBV5-1 to TRBJ2-1, with D uncertain. Trimming removed 4 bases from V and 2 bases from J, with 10 bases in between. Germline loops: CDR1 SGHRS, CDR2 YFSETQ. This CDR3 is built from 14 residues. In nucleotides, the CDR3 is TGCGCCAGCAGCCTCAATTTGGCCTACAATGAGCAGTTCTTC. Translating it yields CASSLNLAYNEQFF.

This clonotype was counted at least ten times. The chain links TRBV6-5 to TRBJ2-1; maybe TRBD2 (5 bases). The CDR3 length is 15 residues. Germline CDR1 reads MNHEY; CDR2 reads SVGAGI. The V end lost 6 bases, the J end lost 6 bases, and 18 bases lay between the germline ends. The CDR3 loop is CASSRGSSFGNEQFF. The DNA for the CDR3 is TGTGCCAGCAGCCGCGGCTCTAGCTTCGGCAATGAGCAGTTCTTC.

This clonotype was picked up a small number of times. A single base separates this from a much larger clone, so it may be a read error. The chain has TRBV12-3 or TRBV12-4 and TRBJ1-2, with D perhaps TRBD1 (6 bases). The CDR3 sequence is 14 residues long. For the CDR3, the DNA is TGTGCCAGCAGTTCATCCGGGACACCCTATGGCGACACCTTC. The encoded protein is CASSSSGTPYGDTF.

This clonotype was observed a handful of times. The chain recombines TRBV21-1 with TRBJ2-7. TRBV21-1 is labeled a pseudogene. The CDR3 runs 15 residues. The CDR3 loop reads CASSNVAGCSYEQYF. The CDR3 coding sequence is TGTGCCAGCAGCAATGTGGCGGGATGCTCCTACGAGCAGTACTTC.

This clonotype appeared many times. The V call is TRBV3-1, the J call TRBJ2-3, with 7 bases identical to TRBD2. The junction had 7 bases not matched to a gene; V was cut back by 4 bases and J by 0 bases. The CDR3 consists of 16 residues. CDR1 and CDR2 (germline): LGHDT, YNNKEL (reference sequence). The CDR3 loop reads CASSPRLSGSTDTQYF. CDR3 DNA sequence: TGTGCCAGCAGCCCTCGGCTTAGCGGGAGCACAGATACGCAGTATTTT.

This clonotype was seen repeatedly, ten times or more. The chain combines TRBV27 with TRBJ2-7, with TRBD2 matching 8 bases. This CDR3 is built from 14 residues. The junction had 5 bases not matched to a gene; V was cut back by 4 bases and J by 3 bases. Germline CDR1 MNHEY, CDR2 SMNVEV (reference sequence). As DNA, the CDR3 is TGTGCCAGCAGTTCAGAGCGGGGGATCTACGAGCAGTACTTC. It translates to CASSSERGIYEQYF.

About this clonotype itself: This clone may be a read error of a much larger clone one base away. The rearrangement joins TRBV7-2 to TRBJ2-3; 8 bases line up with TRBD2. Per germline, CDR1 SGHTA and CDR2 FQGNSA. The CDR3 extends over 15 amino acids. Trimming cost V 5 bases and J 3 bases; bases outside gene matches: 7. The CDR3 DNA reads TGTGCCAGCAGCCCGGGAGGGTGCTGGACAGATACGCAGTATTTT. Its protein product is CASSPGGCWTDTQYF.

This clonotype was counted many times. A read error may explain this, as a much larger clone is one base away. The V gene is TRBV10-3, the J gene TRBJ1-1, with 7 bases that match TRBD1. The ends lost 4 bases at V and 1 base at J; junction bases unmatched: 0. CDR3 length: 13 amino acids. Germline V gene sequence: CDR1 ENHRY, CDR2 SYGVKD. DNA for the CDR3: TGTGCCATCAGTGGACAGGGGAACACTGAAGCTTTCTTT. Protein sequence: CAISGQGNTEAFF.

The chain has TRBV28 and TRBJ1-1; D ambiguous. From germline, CDR1 is MDHEN and CDR2 SYDVKM. Trimming pared 2 bases from V and 3 bases from J, leaving 7 bases between. There are 13 residues in the CDR3. The CDR3 DNA follows: TGTGCCAGCAGTTTACCTCGGTACACTGAAGCTTTCTTT. This encodes CASSLPRYTEAFF. The full variable domain, its missing parts supplied by reference TRBV28 and TRBJ1-1, is DVKVTQSSRYLVKRTGEKVFLECVQDMDHENMFWYRQDPGLGLRLIYFSYDVKMKEKGDIPEGYSVSREKKERFSLILESASTNQTSMYLCASSLPRYTEAFFGQGTRLTVV.

The V and J genes are TRBV14 and TRBJ2-5; TRBD1 aligns across 12 bases. The CDR3 runs to 18 residues. J was trimmed by 1 base and V by 0 bases; bases with no gene match: 6. Germline CDR1 reads SGHDN; CDR2 reads FVKESK. CDR3 protein: CASSQDRPGQGAQETQYF. Written as DNA, the CDR3 is TGTGCCAGCAGCCAAGACAGGCCGGGACAGGGGGCCCAAGAGACCCAGTACTTC.

The table lists this clonotype with many counts. This chain links TRBV5-1 with TRBJ1-6; TRBD1 matches 7 bases. The CDR3 totals 15 residues. With 5 bases clipped from V and 5 bases from J, the junction kept 7 bases outside the gene matches. The germline gives CDR1 SGHRS, CDR2 YFSETQ. The CDR3: CASRDRDRNNSPLHF. The CDR3 DNA sequence: TGCGCCAGCAGGGACCGGGACAGAAATAATTCACCCCTCCACTTT.

At least ten counts were recorded for this clonotype. V and J are TRBV20-1 and TRBJ1-1; tentatively, D is TRBD1 (6 bases). Germline loops: CDR1 DFQATT, CDR2 SNEGSKA (reference sequence). This CDR3 spans 14 amino acids. V lost 6 bases, J lost 9 bases, and 23 bases lay in between. CDR3 loop: CSALKTGPLHQAFF. CDR3 sequence (DNA): TGCAGTGCCTTGAAGACAGGCCCCCTTCATCAAGCTTTCTTT.

This clonotype was counted at least ten times. This rearrangement joins TRBV7-2 to TRBJ2-3; no firm D call. This CDR3 is built from 14 residues. In germline, CDR1 is SGHTA, CDR2 FQGNSA. V dropped 2 bases and J dropped 0 bases, with 6 bases sitting between them. CDR3: CASSLRQSTDTQYF. DNA of the CDR3: TGTGCCAGCAGCTTACGGCAAAGCACAGATACGCAGTATTTT.

This clonotype was counted ten times or more. The chain combines TRBV7-2 with TRBJ1-2, with a weak D call TRBD1 (6 bases). The CDR3 is 15 amino acids. Trimming stripped 1 base from V and 8 bases from J, with 17 bases between. CDR1 is SGHTA and CDR2 is FQGNSA in the germline V gene. The CDR3 DNA reads TGTGCCAGCAGCTTAGTTCGGGGGGCTAGTCGAGGCTACACCTTC. It yields the protein CASSLVRGASRGYTF.

This clonotype has a count of ten or more. V gene TRBV12-3 or TRBV12-4 combines with J gene TRBJ1-5; maybe TRBD1 (5 bases). With 3 bases removed from V and 1 base from J, the gap between germline ends came to 7 bases. The CDR3 runs to 14 residues. As DNA, the CDR3 is TGTGCCAGCAGTTTCCGGGACAGCAATCAGCCCCAGCATTTT. Protein product: CASSFRDSNQPQHF.

This clonotype was counted ten times or more. The chain couples TRBV20-1 to TRBJ2-7; 10 bases are a match to TRBD2. V shed 0 bases and J 3 bases; nucleotides not matched to a gene: 11. Germline assignment: CDR1 DFQATT and CDR2 SNEGSKA (reference sequence). The length of the CDR3 is 17 residues. The CDR3 loop reads CSARDPSGSPTIYEQYF. CDR3 sequence (DNA): TGCAGTGCTAGAGATCCTAGCGGGAGTCCAACTATCTACGAGCAGTACTTC.

This clonotype was detected ten times or more. This chain connects TRBV5-1 to TRBJ2-7; D gene unclear. Trimming took off 4 bases at V and 4 bases at J, with 21 bases between the two ends. Germline lookup yields CDR1 SGHRS and CDR2 YFSETQ. The CDR3 sequence is 16 residues long. The CDR3 is CASSPRLPEVGYEQYF. The CDR3 nucleotides read TGCGCCAGCAGCCCCCGGTTGCCCGAGGTAGGATACGAGCAGTACTTC. Variable domain in full (rest from reference TRBV5-1 and TRBJ2-7): KAGVTQTPRYLIKTRGQQVTLSCSPISGHRSVSWYQQTPGQGLQFLFEYFSETQRNKGNFPGRFSGRQFSNSRSEMNVSTLELGDSALYLCASSPRLPEVGYEQYFGPGTRLTVT.